This T cell receptor (beta chain) was retrieved from a study of shared clonotypes between healthy human individuals. Turning to the study itself: There were three CD4 naive, three CD4 memory, two CD8 naive and one CD8 memory plates per donor. Findings and caveats of the study: Non-shared clonotypes showed lower generation probabilities than clonotypes common to all four donors.

All donors were Caucasian adults living in Nashville, Tennessee. The CDR3 contains 13 residues. V shed 9 bases and J 3 bases; nucleotides not matched to a gene: 3. Germline V gene lookup returns CDR1 SNHLY and CDR2 FYNNEI. Here immunoSEQ multiplex PCR was the method, and the copy in TCRdb shows in-frame clones only, minus some. Of about 2 million clones listed, 95% are singletons. In its sample, this clone was seen a few times. What it binds is unknown. The chain is built from TRBV2 and TRBJ1-3; TRBD1 aligns across 9 bases. The specimen was naive CD4+ T cells sorted from blood. Subset here: CD45RA+ positively selected. The source of this sequence is a young man in good health. DNA of the CDR3: TGTGCCAGTACGGGACAGGGTGGAAACACCATATATTTT. Translating gives CASTGQGGNTIYF.